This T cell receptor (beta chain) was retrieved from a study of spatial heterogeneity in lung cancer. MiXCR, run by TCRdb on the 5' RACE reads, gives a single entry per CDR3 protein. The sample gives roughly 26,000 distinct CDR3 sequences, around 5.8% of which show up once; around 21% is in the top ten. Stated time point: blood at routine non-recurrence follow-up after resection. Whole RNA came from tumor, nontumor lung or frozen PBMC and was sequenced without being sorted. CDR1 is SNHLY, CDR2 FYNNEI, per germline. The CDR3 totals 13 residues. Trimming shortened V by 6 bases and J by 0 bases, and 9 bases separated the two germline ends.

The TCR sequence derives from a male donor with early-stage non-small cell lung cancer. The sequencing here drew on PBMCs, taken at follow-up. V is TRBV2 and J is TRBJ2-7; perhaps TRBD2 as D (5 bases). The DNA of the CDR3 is TGTGCCAGCAGCGGACTCCGCTCCTACGAGCAGTACGTC. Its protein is CASSGLRSYEQYV.